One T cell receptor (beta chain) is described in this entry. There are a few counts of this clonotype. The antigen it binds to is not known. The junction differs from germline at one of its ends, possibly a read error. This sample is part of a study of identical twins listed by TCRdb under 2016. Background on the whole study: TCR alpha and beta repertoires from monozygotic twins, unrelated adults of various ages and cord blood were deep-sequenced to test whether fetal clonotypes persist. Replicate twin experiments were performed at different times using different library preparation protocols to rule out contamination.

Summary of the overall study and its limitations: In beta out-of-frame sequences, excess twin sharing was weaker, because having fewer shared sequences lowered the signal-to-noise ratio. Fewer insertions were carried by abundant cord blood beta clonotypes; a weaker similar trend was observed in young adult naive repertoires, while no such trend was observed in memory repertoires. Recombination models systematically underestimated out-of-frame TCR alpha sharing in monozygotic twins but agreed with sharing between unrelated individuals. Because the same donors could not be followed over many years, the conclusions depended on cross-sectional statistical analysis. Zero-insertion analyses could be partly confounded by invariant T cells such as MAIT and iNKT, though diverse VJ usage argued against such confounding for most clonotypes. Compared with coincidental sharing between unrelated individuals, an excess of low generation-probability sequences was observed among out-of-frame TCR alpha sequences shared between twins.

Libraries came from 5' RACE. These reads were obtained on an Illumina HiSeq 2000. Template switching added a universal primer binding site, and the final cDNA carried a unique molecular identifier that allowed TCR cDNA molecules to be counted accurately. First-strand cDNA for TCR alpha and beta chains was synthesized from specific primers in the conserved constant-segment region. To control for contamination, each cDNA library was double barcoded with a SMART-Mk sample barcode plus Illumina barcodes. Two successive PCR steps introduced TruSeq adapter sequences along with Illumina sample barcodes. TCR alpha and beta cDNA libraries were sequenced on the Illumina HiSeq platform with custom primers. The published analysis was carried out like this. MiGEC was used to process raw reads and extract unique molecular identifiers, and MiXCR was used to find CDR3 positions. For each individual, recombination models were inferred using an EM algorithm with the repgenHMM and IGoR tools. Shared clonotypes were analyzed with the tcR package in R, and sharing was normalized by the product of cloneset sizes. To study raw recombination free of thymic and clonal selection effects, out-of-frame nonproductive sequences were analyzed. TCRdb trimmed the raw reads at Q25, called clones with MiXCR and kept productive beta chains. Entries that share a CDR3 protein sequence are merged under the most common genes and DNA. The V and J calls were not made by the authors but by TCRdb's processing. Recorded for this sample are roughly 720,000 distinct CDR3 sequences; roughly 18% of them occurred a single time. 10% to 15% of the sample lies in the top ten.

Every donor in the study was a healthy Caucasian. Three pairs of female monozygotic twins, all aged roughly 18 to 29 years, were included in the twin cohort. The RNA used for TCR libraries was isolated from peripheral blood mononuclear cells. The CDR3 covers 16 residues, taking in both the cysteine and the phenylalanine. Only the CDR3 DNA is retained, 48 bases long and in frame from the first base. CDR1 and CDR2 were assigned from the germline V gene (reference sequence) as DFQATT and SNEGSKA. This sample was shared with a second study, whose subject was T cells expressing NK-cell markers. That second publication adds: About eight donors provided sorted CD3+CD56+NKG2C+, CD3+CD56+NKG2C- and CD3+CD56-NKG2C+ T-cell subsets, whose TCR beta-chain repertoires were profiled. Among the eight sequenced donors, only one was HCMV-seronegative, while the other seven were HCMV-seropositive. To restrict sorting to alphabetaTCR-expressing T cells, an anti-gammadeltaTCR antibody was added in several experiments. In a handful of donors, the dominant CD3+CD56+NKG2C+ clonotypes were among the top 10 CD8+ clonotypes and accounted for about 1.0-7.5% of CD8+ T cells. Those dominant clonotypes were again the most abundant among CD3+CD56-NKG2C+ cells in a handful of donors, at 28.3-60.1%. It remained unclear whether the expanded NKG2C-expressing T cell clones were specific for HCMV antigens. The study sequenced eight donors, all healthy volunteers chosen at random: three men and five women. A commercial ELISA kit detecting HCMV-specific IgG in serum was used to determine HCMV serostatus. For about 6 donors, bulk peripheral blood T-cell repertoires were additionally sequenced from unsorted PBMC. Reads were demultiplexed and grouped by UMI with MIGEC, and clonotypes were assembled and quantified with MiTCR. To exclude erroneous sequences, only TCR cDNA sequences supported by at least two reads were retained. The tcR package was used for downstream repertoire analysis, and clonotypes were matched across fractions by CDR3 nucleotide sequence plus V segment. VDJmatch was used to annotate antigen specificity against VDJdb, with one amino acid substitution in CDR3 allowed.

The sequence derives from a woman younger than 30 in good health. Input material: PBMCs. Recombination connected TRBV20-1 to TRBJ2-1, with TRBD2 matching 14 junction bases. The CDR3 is CSARAIGLAGGNEQFF. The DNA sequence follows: TGCAGTGCCAGAGCCATTGGACTAGCGGGAGGAAATGAGCAGTTCTTC.